Included here is one T cell receptor beta chain sequence, with context. The CDR3 is made up of 14 amino acids. From germline, CDR1 is KGHSH and CDR2 LQKENI. V shed 3 bases, J shed 2 bases, and the junction held 3 bases outside the gene matches. The PCR employed 60 Vbeta primers together with 13 Jbeta primers. Sequencing was performed with immunoSEQ multiplex PCR; in TCRdb, only in-frame clones are kept and a portion is missing. This table has 150,000 or so clones, over 60% appearing once. The data were obtained in a study of cytomegalovirus exposure and HLA in healthy donors. The receptor comes from a man aged 35 to 55 in good health and CMV-seropositive. The V call is TRBV18, the J call TRBJ2-5; 7 nucleotides agree with TRBD1. Specimen: PBMCs. In DNA form, the CDR3 reads TGTGCCAGCTCACCCCTGACAGGGCAAGAGACCCAGTACTTC. It yields the protein CASSPLTGQETQYF.